Included here is one TCR beta chain sequence, with context. The sample belongs to a study of blood T cell repertoires in COVID-19. For the study at large: Sources were T cells, B-cell-depleted T cells, or PBMCs; the material itself was cDNA or gDNA.

Authors' processing steps: Counts of nucleated cells, estimated from reference gene primer amplification, were obtained. Using immunoSEQ multiplex PCR, the repertoire was profiled, and TCRdb retains in-frame clones only, with some absent. That table is the source of V, J and clone size, and D and trimming were worked out from the DNA. This sample yields fewer than 200,000 clones, of which 76% are seen a single time; about 3.8% belongs to the top ten. This CDR3 comprises 14 residues. Germline CDR1 SGHRS, CDR2 YFSETQ. Trimming cost V 5 bases and J 4 bases; bases outside gene matches: 8. Sequencing was carried out using peripheral blood. This receptor was obtained from a woman of 80 years or more with acute or convalescent COVID-19. The V and J genes are TRBV5-1 and TRBJ2-5; 7 bases agree with TRBD1. This CDR3 is CASRIQGERETQYF. The CDR3 bases are TGCGCCAGCAGAATCCAGGGGGAGCGAGAGACCCAGTACTTC.